This TCR beta chain was obtained from a study of identical twins (dated by TCRdb to between 2015 and 2016). Background on the whole study: The study deep-sequenced TCR alpha and beta repertoires from monozygotic twins, unrelated adults of various ages and cord blood to test whether fetal clonotypes persist. To rule out contamination, the twin experiments were replicated at different times with different library preparation protocols.

Library prep was done by 5' RACE. Data came from an Illumina HiSeq 2000. Template switching added a universal primer binding site, and the final cDNA carried a unique molecular identifier that allowed TCR cDNA molecules to be counted accurately. Specific primers in the conserved constant-segment region were used to synthesize first-strand cDNA for the TCR alpha and beta chains. To control for contamination, every cDNA library was double barcoded, receiving both a SMART-Mk sample barcode and Illumina barcodes. TruSeq adapter sequences along with Illumina sample barcodes were introduced in two successive PCR steps. Sequencing of the TCR alpha and beta cDNA libraries was done on the Illumina HiSeq platform using custom primers. The paper's processing steps were these. MiGEC processed the raw reads to extract unique molecular identifiers, while MiXCR was used to determine the CDR3 positions. For each individual, recombination models were inferred using an EM algorithm with the repgenHMM and IGoR tools. The tcR package in R was used for shared clonotype analysis, with sharing normalized by the product of cloneset sizes. To study raw recombination free of thymic and clonal selection effects, out-of-frame nonproductive sequences were analyzed. The public reads were run again by TCRdb, first through fastp at Q25 and then through MiXCR, and only productive beta chains were kept. Every entry covers one CDR3 protein and lists the most common genes and DNA from its rows. V and J calls and clone size were set by TCRdb, not the authors. The sample yields 1.5 million to 2 million distinct CDR3 sequences; more than 30% were counted once. Over 0.25% of the sample belongs to the ten largest clones.

The full study reports these points: Compared with coincidental sharing between unrelated individuals, out-of-frame TCR alpha sequences shared between twins showed an excess of sequences with low generation probability. Recombination models systematically underestimated out-of-frame TCR alpha sharing in monozygotic twins but agreed with sharing between unrelated individuals. Fewer insertions were carried by abundant cord blood beta clonotypes, a similar but weaker trend appeared in young adult naive repertoires, and no such trend appeared in memory repertoires. The excess sharing between twins in beta out-of-frame sequences was weaker because fewer shared sequences reduced the signal-to-noise ratio. Zero-insertion analyses could be partly confounded by invariant T cells such as MAIT and iNKT, though diverse VJ usage argued against such confounding for most clonotypes. Because the same donors could not be followed over many years, the conclusions depended on cross-sectional statistical analysis.

Deletion took 4 bases off V and 3 bases off J, with a span of 12 bases between the germline ends. The CDR3 has 14 amino acids, counting the end cysteine and phenylalanine. The only DNA kept is the CDR3, 42 bases in frame from the first base. CDR1 and CDR2, per the germline V gene (reference sequence), are LGHDT and YNNKEL. Every donor in the study was a healthy Caucasian. About this clonotype itself: No antigen is known for it. One base away there is no much larger clone; base qualities are not given.

The receptor's source is a newborn girl in good health. This chain is built from TRBV3-1 and TRBJ2-5; TRBD1 is a possible D gene, resting on 5 matching bases. Sequenced material: cord blood. The encoded CDR3 is CASSRTWAEETQYF. The sequenced DNA: TGTGCCAGCAGCCGGACATGGGCCGAAGAGACCCAGTACTTC.